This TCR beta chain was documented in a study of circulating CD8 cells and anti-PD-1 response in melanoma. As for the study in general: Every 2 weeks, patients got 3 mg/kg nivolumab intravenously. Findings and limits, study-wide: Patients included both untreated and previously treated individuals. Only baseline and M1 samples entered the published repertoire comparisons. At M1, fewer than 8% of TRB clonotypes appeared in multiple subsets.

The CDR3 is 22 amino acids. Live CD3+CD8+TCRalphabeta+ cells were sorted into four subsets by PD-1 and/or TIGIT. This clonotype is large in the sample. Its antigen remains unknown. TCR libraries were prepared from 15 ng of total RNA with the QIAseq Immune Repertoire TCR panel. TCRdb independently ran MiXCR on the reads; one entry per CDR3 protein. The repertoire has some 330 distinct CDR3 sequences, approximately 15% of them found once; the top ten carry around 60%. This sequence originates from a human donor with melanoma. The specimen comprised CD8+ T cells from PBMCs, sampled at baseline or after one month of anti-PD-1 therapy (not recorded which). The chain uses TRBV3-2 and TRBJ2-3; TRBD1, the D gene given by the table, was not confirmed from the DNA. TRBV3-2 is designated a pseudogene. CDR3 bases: TGTGCCAGCAGCTACAAACCTCACGACCGTTTATCGGGACAGGGGGTCGCAGATACGCAGTATTTT. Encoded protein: CASSYKPHDRLSGQGVADTQYF.